This section outlines one T cell receptor (beta chain) sequence together with its context. Its antigen remains unknown. Using its own MiXCR run on the reads, TCRdb lists one record per CDR3 protein. The sample records about 51,000 distinct CDR3 sequences, over 15% being singletons. This sample stems from a study of T cell repertoires in cytomegalovirus infection. Germline assignment: CDR1 SGHTA and CDR2 FQGNSA. CDR3 length: 16 residues. The V and J ends lost 7 bases and 5 bases, in that order; junction bases with no gene match: 16. General observations from the study: CMV-specific TCR beta clonotypes restricted by HLA-C were the ones dominating the ex vivo response.

This TCR derives from a human donor in good health (CMV status not recorded). Some clones in this sample may be carry-over from other donors' samples. Sequencing used CD8+ T cells from cultured PBMCs, obtained from culture after CMV antigen stimulation. This sequence joins TRBV7-2 and TRBJ1-1; 7 bases are a match to TRBD1. CDR3 sequence: CASISGRGRPQTEAFF. The CDR3 DNA follows: TGTGCCAGCATCTCGGGGAGGGGGCGCCCCCAGACTGAAGCTTTCTTT.